Following are 31 T cell receptor beta chains from one sample sequenced in a study of graft-versus-host responses after intestinal transplantation. Using immunoSEQ multiplex PCR, the repertoire was profiled, and TCRdb retains in-frame clones only, with some absent. There are 55,000 to 70,000 clones in the sample; about 90% occur only once, and roughly 2.8% lies in the top ten. The sequencing here drew on PBMCs, taken roughly 120 days after intestinal transplantation. The source is a human patient who received an intestinal transplant, so some T cells may come from the graft donor.

The sample holds one count of this clone. Being one base from a much bigger clone, this may be a read error. The chain couples TRBV19 to TRBJ2-2; 13 bases fit TRBD2. V was pared by 7 bases and J by 5 bases, with 16 bases of the junction left unmatched. This CDR3 spans 19 amino acids. The V gene's germline CDR1 is LNHDA and CDR2 SQIVND (reference sequence). This CDR3 is CASNTLSRTSGGVTGELFF. The CDR3 coding sequence is TGTGCCAGTAATACCCTTTCCAGGACTAGCGGGGGTGTTACCGGGGAGCTGTTTTTT.

This CDR3 is CASSLTQGASYEQYF. The CDR3 DNA sequence: TGTGCCAGCAGTTTAACCCAGGGGGCCTCCTACGAGCAGTACTTC. J is TRBJ2-7 and V is TRBV27; the match to TRBD1 covers 8 bases. V lost 2 bases and J lost 0; bases outside the gene matches: 3. CDR3 length: 15 residues. Germline loops: CDR1 MNHEY, CDR2 SMNVEV (reference sequence).

The J gene is TRBJ1-5, the V gene TRBV6-1; weak D call: TRBD1 (5 bases). There are 17 residues in the CDR3. Germline CDR1 and CDR2: MNHNS and SASEGT. V was shortened by 1 base and J by 4 bases, with 17 bases between the two germline ends. CDR3 nucleotide sequence: TGTGCCAGCAGTGAAGGTTGGGGGGAAATTAAAAATCAGCCCCAGCATTTT. This gives the protein CASSEGWGEIKNQPQHF.

The genes are TRBV28 and TRBJ2-3; 9 bases fit TRBD2. This CDR3 has 15 amino acids. Germline trimming cut 5 bases from V and 6 bases from J; bases unmatched to any gene: 9. Looked up from germline, CDR1 is MDHEN and CDR2 is SYDVKM. CDR3 loop: CASSAYSGGRDTQYF. CDR3 in DNA: TGTGCCAGCAGTGCATATAGCGGGGGTAGGGATACGCAGTATTTT.

The V and J genes are TRBV7-9 and TRBJ1-5, with D perhaps matching TRBD1 (5 bases). V shed 6 bases and J shed 3 bases, with 9 bases lying between them. CDR3 length: 13 residues. Germline V lookup: CDR1 SEHNR, CDR2 FQNEAQ (reference sequence). The CDR3 DNA reads as TGTGCCAGCAGTGGGACGGACAATCAGCCCCAGCATTTT. The encoded protein is CASSGTDNQPQHF.

The chain combines TRBV21-1 with TRBJ2-3; the table calls TRBD2, which could not be checked here. TRBV21-1 is assigned pseudogene status. CDR3 length: 15 amino acids. In DNA form, the CDR3 reads TGTGCCAGCAGCAAGCGGGCGGGGGTTACAGATACGCAGTATTTT. Amino acids: CASSKRAGVTDTQYF.

This clone was seen once. This chain joins TRBV7-9 and TRBJ1-6; the D gene is possibly TRBD1 (5 bases). Trimming left V 11 bases short and J 7 bases short, with 21 bases between. CDR1 is SEHNR, CDR2 FQNEAQ, per germline (reference sequence). The CDR3 has 15 amino acids. CDR3 nucleotides: TGTGCCGCCCAGCTAGTAGAAGGGGTCAATTCACCCCTCCACTTT. Protein product: CAAQLVEGVNSPLHF.

V gene TRBV5-6 combines with J gene TRBJ2-3; D call uncertain. The CDR3 length is 12 residues. The V end lost 4 bases, the J end lost 6 bases, and 9 bases lay between the germline ends. Germline CDR1 is SGHDT and CDR2 is YYEEEE. CDR3 loop: CASSALLDTQYF. CDR3 nucleotides: TGTGCCAGCAGCGCCCTCTTGGATACGCAGTATTTT.

In its sample, this clone was seen once. V is TRBV4-1 and J is TRBJ2-1; TRBD1 matches 12 bases. V lost 3 bases, J lost 12 bases, and 12 bases stayed unmatched. CDR1 is MGHRA and CDR2 is YSYEKL in the germline V gene. The length of the CDR3 is 16 residues. The CDR3 reads CASSHATGQGAPGQFF. In DNA form, the CDR3 reads TGCGCCAGCAGCCACGCTACGGGACAGGGGGCACCGGGGCAGTTCTTC.

This chain connects TRBV11-2 to TRBJ2-5; 10 bases line up with TRBD2. V was clipped by 7 bases and J by 11 bases; unmatched bases: 25. The germline gives CDR1 SGHAT, CDR2 FQNNGV. The CDR3 is 18 amino acids. CDR3 sequence reads: CASKLPSPWLAGGVEQYF. The CDR3, as DNA: TGTGCCAGCAAGTTGCCCTCCCCATGGTTAGCGGGAGGTGTTGAGCAGTACTTC.

The chain carries TRBV14 and TRBJ2-5; D is perhaps TRBD2 (6 bases). This CDR3 is built from 15 residues. V lost 0 bases, J lost 7 bases, and 15 bases lay in between. Germline CDR1 and CDR2: SGHDN and FVKESK. CDR3 bases: TGTGCCAGCAGCCAAGATTGGGAGGCCGGAGGGACCCAGTACTTC. It yields the protein CASSQDWEAGGTQYF.

In nucleotides, the CDR3 is TGTGCCATCAGTGGAAGAGCGGGGGCCCTGGCCGGGGAGCTGTTTTTT. Amino acids: CAISGRAGALAGELFF. The gene calls are TRBV10-3 and TRBJ2-2; the match to TRBD2 covers 8 bases. This CDR3 has 16 amino acids. In germline, CDR1 is ENHRY, CDR2 SYGVKD. J was trimmed by 6 bases and V by 4 bases; bases with no gene match: 10.

This chain joins TRBV28 and TRBJ2-7; D remains unclear. Germline V gives CDR1 MDHEN, CDR2 SYDVKM. Trimming took 2 bases from V and 2 from J, leaving 7 bases between them. This CDR3 contains 13 residues. The CDR3 loop is CASSLGQTYEQYF. CDR3 sequence (DNA): TGTGCCAGCAGTTTAGGCCAGACCTACGAGCAGTACTTC.

The chain is built from TRBV15 and TRBJ2-5, with 7 bases matching TRBD2. The CDR3 totals 12 residues. J was trimmed by 7 bases and V by 5 bases; bases with no gene match: 4. Germline V gene lookup returns CDR1 LNHNV and CDR2 YYDKDF (reference sequence). As DNA, the CDR3 is TGTGCCACCAGCTTTGGGGAGGGGACCCAGTACTTC. Its translation is CATSFGEGTQYF.

The rearrangement uses TRBV4-2 and TRBJ1-2; the D is unclear. This CDR3 comprises 13 residues. CDR1 is LGHNA, CDR2 YNFKEQ, per germline. The ends were cut back, 2 bases at V and 5 bases at J, with 9 bases in the middle. In nucleotides, the CDR3 is TGTGCCAGCAGCCAATTAGCCGGGTATGGCTACACCTTC. Translated, it gives CASSQLAGYGYTF.

This sequence joins TRBV18 and TRBJ2-5, with 7 bases identical to TRBD1. V dropped 2 bases and J dropped 5; count of bases not matched to a gene: 11. This CDR3 comprises 16 residues. The germline V gene encodes CDR1 KGHSH and CDR2 LQKENI. The CDR3 DNA is TGTGCCAGCTCACCAAAGGGGGCAGGACAGATGGAGACCCAGTACTTC. Translated: CASSPKGAGQMETQYF.

The rearrangement uses TRBV27 and TRBJ1-1; 7 positions agree with TRBD1. Germline lookup yields CDR1 MNHEY and CDR2 SMNVEV (reference sequence). The CDR3 runs 17 residues. V trimming: 4 bases; J trimming: 3 bases; junction bases outside the gene matches: 14. This chain's CDR3 is CASSSHPRAGGDTEAFF. The CDR3 DNA sequence: TGTGCCAGCAGTTCCCACCCCCGGGCAGGGGGTGACACTGAAGCTTTCTTT.

This chain connects TRBV2 to TRBJ1-5; TRBD1 matches 9 bases. Germline CDR1 reads SNHLY; CDR2 reads FYNNEI. After removal of 2 bases from V and 0 bases from J, the junction contained 5 bases not matched to a gene. This CDR3 contains 17 residues. In DNA, the CDR3 is TGTGCCAGCAGTGAACGACAGGGGGTTAGTAGCAATCAGCCCCAGCATTTT. Protein: CASSERQGVSSNQPQHF.

The V call is TRBV21-1, the J call TRBJ2-7; the table's TRBD2 call for D was not verified on the DNA. TRBV21-1 is a pseudogene. This CDR3 has 17 amino acids. CDR3 sequence (DNA): TGTGCCAGCAGCAAACCCCCTCATAGAGCGGGCTCCTACGAGCAGTACTTC. Translating it yields CASSKPPHRAGSYEQYF.

J is TRBJ2-5 and V is TRBV27, with D maybe TRBD2 (6 bases). Judging by the DNA end, TRBJ2-7 fits better; the J call may be wrong. The CDR3 spans 16 residues. Germline CDR1 MNHEY, CDR2 SMNVEV (reference sequence). The CDR3 reads CASSLSAGGVVYEQYF. CDR3 in DNA: TGTGCCAGCAGTTTATCCGCCGGGGGAGTCGTCTACGAGCAGTACTTC.

This chain uses TRBV15 with TRBJ2-5; 8 bases agree with TRBD1. CDR1 is LNHNV, CDR2 YYDKDF, per germline (reference sequence). This CDR3 is built from 14 residues. The V gene end was trimmed by 3 bases and the J gene end by 2 bases; junction bases not matched to a gene: 2. The CDR3 here is CATSRRTGQETQYF. CDR3 coding DNA: TGTGCCACCAGCAGGCGGACAGGGCAAGAGACCCAGTACTTC.

This clone was recorded once. The chain joins TRBV6-6 to TRBJ2-3; D perhaps matches TRBD1 (6 bases). V lost 7 bases and J lost 2, with 10 bases in between. This CDR3 contains 13 residues. In germline, CDR1 is MNHNY, CDR2 SVGAGI (reference sequence). The CDR3 DNA sequence: TGTGCCAGCACCTACAGGGACACAGATACGCAGTATTTT. Protein product: CASTYRDTDTQYF.

V gene TRBV6-4 combines with J gene TRBJ1-4; D not certain. Trimming removed 5 bases at V and 4 bases at J, with 14 bases between. From germline, CDR1 is MRHNA and CDR2 SNTAGT. The length of the CDR3 is 15 residues. This chain's CDR3 is CASSTAGQLNEKLFF. CDR3 DNA: TGTGCCAGCAGTACCGCCGGTCAACTTAATGAAAAACTGTTTTTT.

The V call is TRBV6-5, the J call TRBJ2-7, with a weak D call TRBD2 (5 bases). The V end was cut by 6 bases, the J end by 5 bases, with 14 bases between. Germline V gives CDR1 MNHEY, CDR2 SVGAGI. This CDR3 has 13 amino acids. As DNA, the CDR3 is TGTGCCAGCAGCCCCCGCGAGGGCCACGAGCAGTACTTC. Protein sequence: CASSPREGHEQYF.

The chain couples TRBV7-9 to TRBJ2-5; 7 bases are a match to TRBD1. Unmatched junction bases numbered 8, after V lost 5 bases and J lost 5 bases. There are 14 residues in the CDR3. The germline V gene has CDR1 SEHNR and CDR2 FQNEAQ (reference sequence). The CDR3 nucleotides read TGTGCCAGCAGCCCTCGCAAGGGGGCCGAGACCCAGTACTTC. Translation gives CASSPRKGAETQYF.

V usage is TRBV6-5 and J usage is TRBJ2-5; no reliable D call. Per germline, CDR1 MNHEY and CDR2 SVGAGI. This CDR3 has 11 residues. V gave up 7 bases and J gave up 5 bases, with 8 bases separating them. CDR3 sequence: CASKARETQYF. As DNA, the CDR3 is TGTGCCAGCAAGGCTAGGGAGACCCAGTACTTC.

The rearrangement uses TRBV28 and TRBJ2-3; no clear D. This CDR3 spans 16 amino acids. The germline gives CDR1 MDHEN, CDR2 SYDVKM. V lost 3 bases to trimming and J lost 2 bases, with 15 bases between them. The CDR3 is CASSFDGSPYTDTQYF. DNA for the CDR3: TGTGCCAGCAGTTTTGACGGCTCTCCCTACACAGATACGCAGTATTTT. The full variable domain, in which reference TRBV28 and TRBJ2-3 provide the parts outside the CDR3, is DVKVTQSSRYLVKRTGEKVFLECVQDMDHENMFWYRQDPGLGLRLIYFSYDVKMKEKGDIPEGYSVSREKKERFSLILESASTNQTSMYLCASSFDGSPYTDTQYFGPGTRLTVL.

This clone was picked up one time. The chain links TRBV7-8 to TRBJ2-4, with a tentative D call TRBD1 (6 bases). The length of the CDR3 is 15 residues. In germline, CDR1 is SGHVS, CDR2 FQNEAQ. V was trimmed by 4 bases and J by 0 bases, leaving 10 bases between them. The CDR3 nucleotides read TGTGCCAGCAGCTGGACAGCTCTAGCCAAAAACATTCAGTACTTC. This codes for CASSWTALAKNIQYF.

The chain combines TRBV7-9 with TRBJ1-2; 7 bases line up with TRBD1. The length of the CDR3 is 16 residues. The junction had 10 bases not matched to a gene; V was cut back by 2 bases and J by 4 bases. The V gene's germline CDR1 is SEHNR and CDR2 FQNEAQ (reference sequence). CDR3 residues: CASSLTGQAVIYGYTF. The CDR3 coding sequence is TGTGCCAGCAGCTTAACTGGACAGGCTGTGATCTATGGCTACACCTTC.

The V and J genes are TRBV2 and TRBJ2-3; D is undetermined. The CDR3 is made up of 14 amino acids. V was clipped by 4 bases and J by 1 base, with 9 bases between them. Germline V gene sequence: CDR1 SNHLY, CDR2 FYNNEI. The CDR3 here is CASSGRLGTDTQYF. CDR3 nucleotides: TGTGCCAGCAGTGGTCGTCTAGGCACAGATACGCAGTATTTT.

This clone has a single count. This chain joins TRBV7-9 and TRBJ2-2, with TRBD2 as a possible D gene (5 bases). The V end lost 2 bases, the J end lost 7 bases, and 14 bases lay between the germline ends. Germline V gene lookup returns CDR1 SEHNR and CDR2 FQNEAQ (reference sequence). CDR3 length: 15 residues. CDR3 coding DNA: TGTGCCAGCAGCTTAACCTTCCTGGAGGACGGGGAGCTGTTTTTT. Protein product: CASSLTFLEDGELFF.